A single sample is the source of the 8 T cell receptor beta chains below, sequenced in a study of tumor-infiltrating lymphocytes in primary liver carcinoma (dated 2017 in TCRdb). Blood RNA was extracted from unsorted whole blood using TRIzol reagent, and germline DNA was obtained with the DNeasy Blood & Tissue kit. The sample was run on an Illumina HiSeq 2500. TCRbeta-specific cDNA was reverse-transcribed from 500 ng total RNA using a constant-region primer and ProtoScript II reverse transcriptase. Three nested multiplex PCR rounds, following a slightly modified ARM-PCR procedure, were used to build the TCRbeta libraries. Multiplex TRBV1-TRBV30 forward primers and a Cbeta reverse primer were used in the first two PCR rounds, each of which was run for roughly 9 cycles. The public sequencing data were trimmed at Q25 with fastp and processed into clonotypes with MiXCR by TCRdb, which kept only in-frame beta chains. Identical CDR3 proteins give one entry, which carries the most common genes and DNA. For this sample there are approximately 300,000 distinct CDR3 sequences; about 62% appear just once. Jointly, the top ten make up about 9.4% of the sample.

Sequenced input: peripheral blood. These TCRs come from a man aged 40-50 years with primary liver carcinoma and hepatitis B virus infection.

With respect to this clonotype: This clone may be a read error of a much larger clone one base away. The chain recombines TRBV12-3 or TRBV12-4 with TRBJ2-3; no firm D call. The CDR3 runs 15 residues. The CDR3 nucleotides are TGTGCCAACAGTTCCCTAGGGTTTAGCACAGATACGCAGTATTTT. Its protein product is CANSSLGFSTDTQYF.

As for this clonotype: Germline and junction disagree at one end, which may indicate a read error. V and J are TRBV6-2 or TRBV6-3 and TRBJ2-7, with no clear D. Per the germline V gene, CDR1 is MNHEY and CDR2 is SVGEGT. This CDR3 comprises 14 residues. CDR3 loop: CASSHWAGGYVQYF. CDR3 DNA sequence: TGTGCCAGCTCCCATTGGGCAGGTGGCTACGTGCAGTACTTC.

This clonotype has more than one count but fewer than ten. The V and J genes are TRBV6-5 and TRBJ1-1, with 8 bases fitting TRBD1. The V and J ends lost 4 bases and 5 bases, in that order; junction bases with no gene match: 9. Germline CDR1 and CDR2: MNHEY and SVGAGI. This CDR3 has 15 amino acids. The CDR3 spells CASSFPPGQVTEAFF. Here the CDR3 DNA reads TGTGCCAGCAGTTTCCCTCCGGGACAGGTAACTGAAGCTTTCTTT.

Concerning this clonotype itself: Given a much more abundant clone one base away, this may be a read error. This chain links TRBV12-3 or TRBV12-4 with TRBJ2-7, with no clear D. The CDR3 loop spans 13 amino acids. Trimming shortened V by 7 bases and J by 2 bases, and 12 bases separated the two germline ends. CDR3 bases: TGTGCCAGCATTCCGGACGGGCCCTACGAGCAGTACTTC. Translation: CASIPDGPYEQYF.

With regard to this clonotype: At one end the junction does not follow the germline gene, possibly because of a read error. The V and J genes are TRBV12-3 or TRBV12-4 and TRBJ2-3, with 7 bases identical to TRBD2. This CDR3 spans 15 amino acids. CDR3 bases: TGTACCAGCAGCACTAGCGTCTTAACCACAGATACGCAGTATTTT. Translated, it gives CTSSTSVLTTDTQYF.

This clonotype was picked up a small number of times. The gene calls are TRBV6-2 or TRBV6-3 and TRBJ2-3; 13 bases match TRBD2. The length of the CDR3 is 16 residues. V lost 5 bases to trimming and J lost 5 bases; unmatched junction nucleotides: 7. Germline lookup yields CDR1 MNHEY and CDR2 SVGEGT. Here the CDR3 DNA reads TGTGCCAGCAGTCCAGGACTAGCGGGAGCCGGAGATACGCAGTATTTT. Translating it yields CASSPGLAGAGDTQYF.

This clonotype turned up a few times. This chain's CDR3 is CSARGDYRPEQFF. The CDR3 region has the DNA TGCAGTGCTAGGGGGGACTATCGGCCTGAGCAGTTCTTC. The rearrangement links TRBV20-1 to TRBJ2-1; 7 bases align to TRBD2. Trimming cost V 3 bases and J 9 bases; bases outside gene matches: 8. Germline V lookup: CDR1 DFQATT, CDR2 SNEGSKA (reference sequence). The CDR3 extends over 13 amino acids.

This clonotype was found many times. The rearrangement uses TRBV28 and TRBJ1-1, with TRBD1 matching 7 bases. The CDR3 is 11 amino acids. V gave up 7 bases and J gave up 11 bases; unmatched junction bases: 7. Germline CDR1 reads MDHEN; CDR2 reads SYDVKM. CDR3 in DNA: TGTGCCAGCAACACAGGGGTCTTGGCTTTCTTT. Protein sequence: CASNTGVLAFF.